The subject of this entry is one T cell receptor beta chain. Its antigen remains unknown. This sample is drawn from a study of STAT3 mutations in large granular lymphocyte leukemia. Overall study: Over half of T-LGLL patients had one or more immunosuppressive regimens.

Libraries were prepared by immunoSEQ multiplex PCR; TCRdb keeps only in-frame clonotypes and omits some of them. The sample contains approximately 10,000 clones, about 54% of which appear only once. Study-wide results and limits: All newly emerging clones after therapy were STAT3 wild type. Every T-cell large granular lymphocyte leukemia patient had at least one immunodominant TCR beta clonotype.

The clonotype originates from a boy between 10 and 17 years old with T-cell large granular lymphocyte leukemia. Some clones in this sample may be carry-over from other donors' samples. The specimen was peripheral blood mononuclear cells.

The CDR3 nucleotides read TGTGCCAGCAGGACTTGGGGCTCAGATACGCAGTATTTT. Amino acids: CASRTWGSDTQYF. The chain couples TRBV6-1 to TRBJ2-3; perhaps TRBD1 as D (5 bases). Germline V gene sequence: CDR1 MNHNS, CDR2 SASEGT. This CDR3 region has 13 residues. V lost 6 bases, J lost 4 bases, and 11 bases lay in between.